This entry lists 18 T cell receptor beta chains sequenced from one sample in a study of shared clonotypes between healthy human individuals. Data came from immunoSEQ multiplex PCR; TCRdb stores just in-frame clones and leaves some out. This table holds under 1,100,000 clones, roughly 80% found once. The specimen sequenced was memory CD4+ T cells sorted from blood. Subset reported: CD45RA-negative fraction. All receptors come from a man between 18 and 29 years old in good health.

The rearrangement links TRBV10-3 to TRBJ1-2; D gene uncertain. V shed 3 bases and J shed 3 bases, with 11 bases lying between them. From germline, CDR1 is ENHRY and CDR2 SYGVKD. This CDR3 region has 14 residues. CDR3 protein: CAISDYSLDYGYTF. The CDR3 DNA follows: TGTGCCATCAGTGATTACAGCTTGGACTATGGCTACACCTTC.

To note about this clone: This specimen includes other DNA sequences encoding the same CDR3. The gene calls are TRBV5-1 and TRBJ1-5; 8 bases are a match to TRBD1. Germline trimming cut 5 bases from V and 0 bases from J; bases unmatched to any gene: 4. CDR3 length equals 15 residues. Per the germline V gene, CDR1 is SGHRS and CDR2 is YFSETQ. The CDR3 DNA reads TGCGCCAGCAGGCCGACAGGGGATAGCAATCAGCCCCAGCATTTT. The encoded protein is CASRPTGDSNQPQHF.

This clone was counted between two and nine times. The chain combines TRBV11-2 with TRBJ1-1; D not resolved. This CDR3 is 12 amino acids long. CDR1 is SGHAT, CDR2 FQNNGV, per germline. The V end lost 3 bases, the J end lost 8 bases, and 10 bases lay between the germline ends. CDR3 loop: CASSFSGLEAFF. The CDR3 DNA reads as TGTGCCAGCAGCTTCTCAGGTCTGGAAGCTTTCTTT.

This clone was recorded many times. V is TRBV5-1 and J is TRBJ1-3; D ambiguous. Trimming left V 4 bases short and J 4 bases short, with 9 bases between. The CDR3 has 13 amino acids. From germline, CDR1 is SGHRS and CDR2 YFSETQ. Here the CDR3 DNA reads TGCGCCAGCAGCGAAAGTCCCGGAAACACCATATATTTT. This sequence encodes CASSESPGNTIYF.

The rearrangement links TRBV2 to TRBJ2-4, with no clear D. Germline assignment: CDR1 SNHLY and CDR2 FYNNEI. This CDR3 comprises 12 residues. The V end was cut by 4 bases, the J end by 6 bases, with 7 bases between. The CDR3 loop reads CASSGSGNIQYF. CDR3 coding DNA: TGTGCCAGCAGTGGGTCGGGAAACATTCAGTACTTC. Full variable domain (missing parts from reference TRBV2 and TRBJ2-4): EPEVTQTPSHQVTQMGQEVILRCVPISNHLYFYWYRQILGQKVEFLVSFYNNEISEKSEIFDDQFSVERPDGSNFTLKIRSTKLEDSAMYFCASSGSGNIQYFGAGTRLSVL.

The rearrangement uses TRBV28 and TRBJ2-3, with 9 positions matching TRBD2. Trimming cost V 7 bases and J 0 bases; bases outside gene matches: 17. This CDR3 is 19 amino acids long. Looked up from germline, CDR1 is MDHEN and CDR2 is SYDVKM. DNA of the CDR3: TGTGCCAGCAACCCTAAGGGGAGGCTAGCGGGGACTAGCACAGATACGCAGTATTTT. Amino acids: CASNPKGRLAGTSTDTQYF.

This chain connects TRBV9 to TRBJ1-5; D is undetermined. The length of the CDR3 is 14 residues. Per germline, CDR1 SGDLS and CDR2 YYNGEE. Trimming shortened V by 3 bases and J by 2 bases, and 9 bases separated the two germline ends. The CDR3 here is CASSESRGNQPQHF. CDR3 coding DNA: TGTGCCAGCAGCGAATCTCGGGGCAATCAGCCCCAGCATTTT. Supplemented by reference TRBV9 and TRBJ1-5, the full variable domain reads DSGVTQTPKHLITATGQRVTLRCSPRSGDLSVYWYQQSLDQGLQFLIQYYNGEERAKGNILERFSAQQFPDLHSELNLSSLELGDSALYFCASSESRGNQPQHFGDGTRLSIL.

This rearrangement joins TRBV6-5 to TRBJ1-1; 7 bases match TRBD1. Unmatched junction bases numbered 7, after V lost 5 bases and J lost 4 bases. CDR1 and CDR2 from the germline V gene are MNHEY and SVGAGI. This CDR3 spans 14 amino acids. This CDR3 is CASSVTGATTEAFF. CDR3 bases: TGTGCCAGCAGTGTCACAGGGGCCACCACTGAAGCTTTCTTT.

The CDR3 bases are TGTGCCAGCAGTCCGCTGACAGGGTTTTATAATTCACCCCTCCACTTT. Translated, it gives CASSPLTGFYNSPLHF. The chain uses TRBV27 and TRBJ1-6; TRBD1 aligns across 7 bases. Per the germline V gene, CDR1 is MNHEY and CDR2 is SMNVEV (reference sequence). The J segment lost 4 bases and the V segment lost 5 bases, leaving 8 bases of the junction unmatched. The CDR3 spans 16 residues.

This clone was counted once. The junction departs from germline at one end; a sequencing error may be responsible. J is TRBJ2-7 and V is TRBV7-2; TRBD2 matches 11 bases. Per the germline V gene, CDR1 is SGHTA and CDR2 is FQGNSA. This CDR3 region has 15 residues. The CDR3 region is CASSIALAGVGEQYF. Written as DNA, the CDR3 is TGTGCCAGCAGCATAGCACTAGCGGGAGTAGGTGAGCAGTACTTC.

The rearrangement links TRBV30 to TRBJ2-7; D is possibly TRBD2 (6 bases). Trimming removed 4 bases from V and 0 bases from J, with 16 bases in between. The CDR3 consists of 15 residues. Germline lookup yields CDR1 GTSNPN and CDR2 SVGIG (reference sequence). As DNA, the CDR3 is TGTGCCTGGACCAGAGGAGGAGCGGGCTCCTACGAGCAGTACTTC. This sequence encodes CAWTRGGAGSYEQYF.

CDR3 sequence: CASSPPSVAKNIQYF. CDR3 coding DNA: TGTGCCAGCTCACCACCTTCAGTTGCCAAAAACATTCAGTACTTC. The V and J genes are TRBV18 and TRBJ2-4; no firm D call. The CDR3 sequence is 15 residues long. The germline gives CDR1 KGHSH, CDR2 LQKENI. V lost 0 bases and J 1 base, leaving 7 bases between the germline ends.

The gene calls are TRBV14 and TRBJ1-3; D remains ambiguous. The V and J ends lost 4 bases and 4 bases respectively, with 14 bases between them. The germline V gene has CDR1 SGHDN and CDR2 FVKESK. This CDR3 region has 15 residues. The CDR3 spells CASSREGYPGNTIYF. For the CDR3, the DNA is TGTGCCAGCAGCCGGGAAGGGTACCCCGGAAACACCATATATTTT.

This clone was counted many times. This CDR3 is also generated by other DNA sequences in the sample. The chain carries TRBV28 and TRBJ1-5, with D possibly TRBD1 on 6 matching bases. This CDR3 spans 15 amino acids. V gave up 6 bases and J gave up 7 bases, with 19 bases separating them. Germline V gene data show CDR1 as MDHEN and CDR2 as SYDVKM. The CDR3 loop is CASRAGEGARQPQHF. The CDR3 bases are TGTGCCAGCAGGGCAGGGGAAGGGGCGAGACAGCCCCAGCATTTT.

The chain couples TRBV28 to TRBJ1-6; D remains unclear. The CDR3 spans 12 residues. Germline values: CDR1 MDHEN, CDR2 SYDVKM. Trimming stripped 3 bases from V and 11 bases from J, with 8 bases between. The CDR3 is CASSLPHAPLHF. CDR3 coding DNA: TGTGCCAGCAGTTTGCCTCACGCACCCCTCCACTTT.

The chain combines TRBV11-3 with TRBJ2-5, with D perhaps matching TRBD2 (6 bases). Trimming pared 1 base from V and 2 bases from J, leaving 8 bases between. CDR3 size: 14 residues. Germline assignment: CDR1 SGHNT and CDR2 YENEEA. CDR3: CASSLAGRQETQYF. CDR3 in DNA: TGTGCCAGCAGCTTAGCTGGGAGGCAAGAGACCCAGTACTTC.

The gene calls are TRBV6-1 and TRBJ2-3, with a tentative D call TRBD2 (5 bases). With 0 bases removed from V and 1 base from J, the gap between germline ends came to 11 bases. The germline gives CDR1 MNHNS, CDR2 SASEGT. CDR3 length equals 16 residues. The CDR3 coding sequence is TGTGCCAGCAGTGAAGCGCGCTACGGGGGCACAGATACGCAGTATTTT. This gives the protein CASSEARYGGTDTQYF.

The rearrangement uses TRBV5-4 and TRBJ2-5, with D uncertain. V was shortened by 4 bases and J by 4 bases, with 17 bases between the two germline ends. CDR1 and CDR2 (germline): SGHNT, YYREEE (reference sequence). The CDR3 is 15 residues long. CDR3 DNA sequence: TGTGCCAGCAGCCCACGTCTTGGGTCCTCAGAGACCCAGTACTTC. It encodes CASSPRLGSSETQYF. The full variable domain, completed using reference TRBV5-4 and TRBJ2-5, is ETGVTQSPTHLIKTRGQQVTLRCSSQSGHNTVSWYQQALGQGPQFIFQYYREEENGRGNFPPRFSGLQFPNYSSELNVNALELDDSALYLCASSPRLGSSETQYFGPGTRLLVL.